This T cell receptor beta chain appears in the sequencing data of a study of CD8 T cells in Susac syndrome. Study-level findings and limits: As the study acknowledged, the number of individuals in its TCR sequencing and HLA analysis was relatively small.

CD8+ and CD4+ T cells from blood underwent TCR beta sequencing. Negative magnetic isolation gave CD8+ and CD4+ cells; FACS enriched CD8+ TEMRA. Random-hexamer reverse transcription was applied to roughly 0.5 to 1 ug RNA. immunoSEQ multiplex PCR amplified TCR beta CDR3 across 54 Vbeta, 13 Jbeta. TCRdb re-derived calls from the immunoSEQ multiplex PCR reads in MiXCR, one entry per CDR3 protein. The sample lists tens of thousands of distinct CDR3 sequences, over 85% occurring once. The V gene's germline CDR1 is SEHNR and CDR2 FQNEAQ (reference sequence). The CDR3 contains 18 residues. Trimming took off 3 bases at V and 0 bases at J, with 15 bases between the two ends. Concerning this clonotype itself: Antigen specificity is unknown.

This TCR derives from a human donor in good health. The chain uses TRBV7-9 and TRBJ2-6; D is perhaps TRBD1 (6 bases). Source material: CD8+ T cells from PBMCs. The CDR3 loop is CASSFQTGQSSGANVLTF. The CDR3 nucleotides read TGTGCCAGCAGCTTCCAGACAGGACAGAGCTCTGGGGCCAACGTCCTGACTTTC.